This TCR beta chain was recovered during a study of blood T cell repertoires in COVID-19. Sequencing was performed with immunoSEQ multiplex PCR; in TCRdb, only in-frame clones are kept and a portion is missing. The profile covers around 440,000 clones, with about 91% appearing a single time and roughly 13% taken by the ten largest. This CDR3 region has 16 residues. Germline-derived CDR1 and CDR2 are SQVTM and ANQGSEA. V was shortened by 0 bases and J by 5 bases, with 18 bases between the two germline ends. V gene TRBV29-1 combines with J gene TRBJ2-3; maybe TRBD2 (7 bases). The sample comprised peripheral blood. The sequence was collected from a woman between 50 and 59 years old with COVID-19, enrolled during active disease. CDR3 DNA sequence: TGCAGCGTTGAAGATTCCGGGGGGCTACATGGAGATACGCAGTATTTT. This gives the protein CSVEDSGGLHGDTQYF.